These T cell receptor beta chains were read from a single sample in a study of CD4+ T cells in melanoma. Method: immunoSEQ multiplex PCR; TCRdb's copy keeps in-frame clones and lacks some. The sample carries 110,000 to 150,000 clones, 85% to 95% recorded once. The receptor source for this set is a human donor with melanoma. Each CDR3 is given with its conserved first and last residue. The order of the fields is CDR3 length, V gene, clone size, J gene, CDR3 protein. The listing skips clone size in some rows; elsewhere it reads once, few, many or a size class.

>14|TRBV5-4|NA|TRBJ2-5
CASSWGGAQETQYF
>14|TRBV10-1|NA|TRBJ2-6
CASSANSGANVLTF
>13|TRBV2|few|TRBJ1-4
CASSGTSNEKLFF
>16|TRBV7-9|NA|TRBJ2-3
CASSPGTSGGTDTQYF
>13|TRBV19|NA|TRBJ1-5
CATRDTNHQPQHF
>15|TRBV7-2|NA|TRBJ1-5
CASSLAWGMNQPQHF
>13|TRBV29-1|NA|TRBJ2-3
CSALAGGTDTQYF
>13|TRBV5-1|NA|TRBJ1-2
CASSLVSNYGYTF
>14|TRBV5-1|NA|TRBJ2-7
CASGVELAGYEQYF
>14|TRBV11-2|NA|TRBJ1-1
CASSFQAVGTEAFF
>14|TRBV2|NA|TRBJ2-7
CATKVRGSSYEQYF
>16|TRBV5-1|NA|TRBJ2-5
CASSHAPPRLQETQYF
>16|TRBV11-2|NA|TRBJ1-1
CASSLIGTGAGTEAFF
>13|TRBV5-1|NA|TRBJ1-2
CASSLGQRNGYTF
>15|TRBV6-6|NA|TRBJ2-1
CASSFDELRYNEQFF
>13|TRBV25-1|NA|TRBJ1-2
CASKYRDGYGYTF
>15|TRBV5-1|NA|TRBJ2-7
CASSLAGGHTYEQYF
>13|TRBV5-1|NA|TRBJ1-2
CASSLDRGLGYTF
>13|TRBV2|once|TRBJ1-1
CASRKVRPPEAFF
>15|TRBV7-8|NA|TRBJ2-5
CASSRYTSSRETQYF
>14|TRBV9|NA|TRBJ2-5
CASSAGGLQETQYF
>13|TRBV30|NA|TRBJ1-3
CAWSDLSGNTIYF
>14|TRBV19|NA|TRBJ1-1
CASSIATRRTEAFF
>15|TRBV5-6|NA|TRBJ2-7
CASSLGGIQTYEQYF
>15|TRBV6-5|NA|TRBJ2-3
CASSPDRGRGDTQYF
>18|TRBV5-6|few|TRBJ1-1
CASSSILFSDRTKTEAFF
>13|TRBV30|NA|TRBJ1-1
CAWSVQLNTEAFF